This TCR beta chain comes out of a study of T cell responses to AZD1222 COVID-19 vaccine. Study-wide results and caveats: In the spike-specific TCR repertoire, nearly half reportedly target unmutated variant regions. With dominance at 160-218 and 743-854, vaccine-associated CD4 TCRs spanned spike. Most donors were white British and more were female, and clonal diversity was possibly underestimated.

The V and J ends lost 6 bases and 3 bases, in that order; junction bases with no gene match: 7. Germline loops: CDR1 SQVTM, CDR2 ANQGSEA. This CDR3 comprises 13 residues. As regards this clone: What it recognizes is unknown.

Sequencing used immunoSEQ multiplex PCR; TCRdb keeps in-frame clones, though not all of them. The sample yields some 130,000 clones, over 75% seen once. The TCR originated in an adult in good health. The chain couples TRBV29-1 to TRBJ2-7, with 8 nucleotides matching TRBD1. Sequencing used peripheral blood, obtained on day 0 of AZD1222 vaccination. This CDR3 reads CSVRTGSSYEQYF. The CDR3 DNA reads as TGCAGCGTCAGGACAGGGTCCAGCTACGAGCAGTACTTC.